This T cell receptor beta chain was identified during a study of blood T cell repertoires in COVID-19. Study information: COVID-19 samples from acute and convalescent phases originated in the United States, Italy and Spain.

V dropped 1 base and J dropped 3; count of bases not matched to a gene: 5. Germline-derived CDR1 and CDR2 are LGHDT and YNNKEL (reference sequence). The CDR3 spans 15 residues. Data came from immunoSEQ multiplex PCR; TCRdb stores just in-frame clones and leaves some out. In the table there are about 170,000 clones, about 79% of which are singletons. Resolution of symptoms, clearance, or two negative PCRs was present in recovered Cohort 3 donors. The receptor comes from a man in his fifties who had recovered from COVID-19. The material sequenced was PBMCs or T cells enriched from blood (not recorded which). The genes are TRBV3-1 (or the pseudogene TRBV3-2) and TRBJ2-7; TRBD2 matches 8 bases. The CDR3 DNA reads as TGTGCCAGCAGCCAAGCTTCGCGGGGGGTCTACGAGCAGTACTTC. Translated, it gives CASSQASRGVYEQYF.